Listed below are T cell receptor beta chains from one sample, sequenced in a study of CD8 T cells in Susac syndrome. TCRdb re-derived calls from the immunoSEQ multiplex PCR reads in MiXCR, one entry per CDR3 protein. The sample consists of 110,000 or so distinct CDR3 sequences, about 93% of them appearing once. Sample: CD4+ T cells from PBMCs. The receptors originated from a human donor in good health. Each CDR3 is given without its conserved first and last residue. Each record gives: CDR3 length, clone size, V gene, J gene, CDR3 protein. A clone size is listed for some rows: how often the clone was seen (once, few, many), or a class if it is expanded.

12	NA	TRBV7-9	TRBJ1-5	ASSPRGGLGPQH
14	NA	TRBV6-1	TRBJ2-2	ASRSSGTGNTGELF
12	NA	TRBV30	TRBJ1-1	AWSAEIPLTEAF
15	NA	TRBV30	TRBJ1-5	AWSIQGAWYSNQPQH
11	NA	TRBV29-1	TRBJ2-3	SVDGQSTDTQY
14	once	TRBV5-5	TRBJ1-2	ASSPNRDGANYGYT
11	NA	TRBV12-3/TRBV12-4	TRBJ1-6	ASRATGVSPLH
10	NA	TRBV19	TRBJ1-1	ASSKQGTEAF
11	NA	TRBV11-2	TRBJ2-7	ASSHAGGYEQY
13	once	TRBV7-2	TRBJ2-3	ASSLKSGVADTQY
14	NA	TRBV19	TRBJ2-7	ASSPSASWGTHEQY
13	once	TRBV12-3/TRBV12-4	TRBJ1-2	ASTLSGQGNYGYT
11	NA	TRBV30	TRBJ2-1	AWRRQGWDEQF
11	NA	TRBV29-1	TRBJ1-1	SAEGAGHRIAF
10	NA	TRBV10-3	TRBJ2-5	AAANGQETQY
13	NA	TRBV20-1	TRBJ1-5	SANGGRERDQPQH
10	NA	TRBV6-6	TRBJ2-7	ASSYVGYEQY
10	NA	TRBV7-2	TRBJ2-3	ASSQSELTQY
15	NA	TRBV3-1	TRBJ2-3	ASSQDNERGGLDTQY
10	NA	TRBV3-1	TRBJ1-1	ASSDPGGEAF
13	NA	TRBV7-2	TRBJ2-1	ASSRSGTEYNEQF
9	NA	TRBV20-1	TRBJ1-2	SSIQGVGYT
13	NA	TRBV7-6	TRBJ2-2	ASSLEQGGTGELF
10	NA	TRBV20-1	TRBJ1-1	SAFGLNTEAF
12	NA	TRBV7-2	TRBJ1-6	ASSPVGVDGALH
11	NA	TRBV10-3	TRBJ1-1	AIREREATEAF
11	NA	TRBV12-3/TRBV12-4	TRBJ2-7	ASSPDQTYEQY
10	NA	TRBV2	TRBJ1-2	ATESGQLRYT
14	NA	TRBV30	TRBJ1-4	AWSVGGHNPGEKLF
12	NA	TRBV29-1	TRBJ2-1	SVVLMVRDNEQF
11	NA	TRBV12-3/TRBV12-4	TRBJ1-3	ASSLAEGNTIY
13	NA	TRBV9	TRBJ2-7	ASSVAYGSSYEQY
12	NA	TRBV23-1	TRBJ2-2	ASTQPRGFGELF
14	once	TRBV7-6	TRBJ2-1	ASSLGRVTVANEQF
13	NA	TRBV12-3/TRBV12-4	TRBJ2-7	ASSLHQGFPAEQY
13	NA	TRBV6-1	TRBJ2-7	ASNDRATGRDEQY
11	NA	TRBV29-1	TRBJ1-2	SADGGANYGYT
14	NA	TRBV5-1	TRBJ1-3	ASSLRAGKSGNTIY
12	NA	TRBV12-3/TRBV12-4	TRBJ1-1	ASSSRLMNTEAF
12	NA	TRBV7-2	TRBJ1-1	ASSLLLSNTEAF
12	NA	TRBV2	TRBJ1-5	ASSQPGQFDPQH
10	NA	TRBV2	TRBJ2-7	ASSEGSYEQY
11	NA	TRBV20-1	TRBJ1-2	SASRQGAGGYT
12	NA	TRBV7-2	TRBJ1-1	ASSLRVRNTEAF
10	few	TRBV7-9	TRBJ2-2	ASSPGTGELF
9	few	TRBV29-1	TRBJ2-7	SANRADEQY
14	NA	TRBV4-3	TRBJ1-2	ASSQDLLGGEDGYT
11	NA	TRBV7-6	TRBJ2-5	ASSRGGGETQY